A selection of T cell receptor beta chains follows, all from one sample in a study of blood T cell repertoires in COVID-19. Clones were read by immunoSEQ multiplex PCR, and TCRdb kept only the in-frame ones, dropping some. The data hold about 220,000 clones, with 84% observed a single time. Sequenced material: PBMCs or T cells enriched from blood (not recorded which). Receptors were obtained from a woman aged 40 to 50 who had recovered from COVID-19. Each CDR3 is given with its conserved first and last residue. The D gene is left open where the match is weak. Expanded clones are given a class, and other clones once, few, many or no size at all.

TRBD2	TRBJ2-3	.	TRBV5-1	CASRPSTSGRFTDTQYF	TGCGCCAGCAGGCCCTCCACAAGCGGGAGGTTCACAGATACGCAGTATTTT
.	TRBJ1-2	.	TRBV7-2	CASSFGYGYTF	TGTGCCAGCAGCTTCGGCTATGGCTACACCTTC
.	TRBJ1-5	.	TRBV2	CASRAGMGGSNQPQHF	TGTGCCAGCAGGGCCGGAATGGGCGGGAGCAATCAGCCCCAGCATTTT
.	TRBJ1-1	.	TRBV4-1	CASSQRGGAFSNTEAFF	TGCGCCAGCAGCCAAAGGGGGGGCGCGTTCTCGAACACTGAAGCTTTCTTT
.	TRBJ1-6	.	TRBV3-1/TRBV3-2	CASSEVLPFIHHNSPLHF	TGTGCCAGCAGCGAAGTGCTTCCTTTCATACATCATAATTCACCCCTCCACTTT
TRBD2	TRBJ2-1	.	TRBV3-1/TRBV3-2	CASSPSGLAGDRSYNEQFF	TGTGCCAGCAGCCCCTCGGGACTAGCGGGAGATAGGTCCTACAATGAGCAGTTCTTC
TRBD2	TRBJ2-3	.	TRBV5-1	CASSSRDYRDTQYF	TGCGCCAGCAGCTCCCGGGACTACCGAGATACGCAGTATTTT
.	TRBJ1-6	few	TRBV4-1	CASSQADPDSSYNSPLHF	TGCGCCAGCAGCCAAGCCGACCCGGACAGCTCCTATAATTCACCCCTCCACTTT
.	TRBJ2-7	.	TRBV28	CASSLVRGEQYF	TGTGCCAGCAGTCTCGTACGAGGCGAGCAGTACTTC
.	TRBJ2-4	.	TRBV7-9	CASSQPGLAKNIQYF	TGTGCCAGCAGCCAACCGGGACTAGCCAAAAACATTCAGTACTTC
TRBD1	TRBJ1-4	few	TRBV2	CASREDRAEKLFF	TGTGCCAGCAGAGAAGACAGGGCTGAAAAACTGTTTTTT
TRBD1	TRBJ1-2	.	TRBV4-3	CASSQETGDYGYTF	TGCGCCAGCAGCCAAGAAACAGGGGACTATGGCTACACCTTC
.	TRBJ2-3	.	TRBV27	CASSLGATDTQYF	TGTGCCAGCAGTTTAGGGGCCACAGATACGCAGTATTTT
TRBD1	TRBJ1-4	.	TRBV30	CASARDSNEKLFF	TGTGCCTCTGCCCGGGACAGTAATGAAAAACTGTTTTTT
.	TRBJ2-1	many	TRBV5-1	CASSRTDNEQFF	TGCGCCAGCAGCCGGACAGACAATGAGCAGTTCTTC
TRBD1	TRBJ2-7	.	TRBV18	CASSPFVGQGPEQYF	TGTGCCAGCTCACCATTTGTCGGACAGGGGCCCGAGCAGTACTTC
TRBD2	TRBJ2-5	.	TRBV2	CASGAGVETQYF	TGTGCCAGCGGAGCGGGAGTAGAGACCCAGTACTTC
.	TRBJ1-2	.	TRBV11-2	CASSLGQSRIGYTF	TGTGCCAGCAGCTTAGGACAGTCTAGGATCGGCTACACCTTC
.	TRBJ2-2	.	TRBV3-1/TRBV3-2	CASSFRTGELFF	TGTGCCAGCAGCTTTAGGACAGGGGAGCTGTTTTTT
.	TRBJ2-2	.	TRBV19	CASNRGRNIGEVATGELFF	TGTGCCAGTAATCGCGGACGTAATATCGGGGAAGTCGCTACCGGGGAGCTGTTTTTT
TRBD2	TRBJ2-3	.	TRBV11-2	CASSGLAGEIADTQYF	TGTGCCAGCAGCGGGCTAGCGGGAGAAATAGCGGATACGCAGTATTTT
TRBD2	TRBJ2-3	.	TRBV7-6	CASSPLAGGTDTQYF	TGTGCCAGCAGCCCACTAGCGGGAGGAACAGATACGCAGTATTTT
.	TRBJ1-2	.	TRBV19	CASSIAPAGYYGYTF	TGTGCCAGTAGTATAGCCCCGGCGGGATACTATGGCTACACCTTC